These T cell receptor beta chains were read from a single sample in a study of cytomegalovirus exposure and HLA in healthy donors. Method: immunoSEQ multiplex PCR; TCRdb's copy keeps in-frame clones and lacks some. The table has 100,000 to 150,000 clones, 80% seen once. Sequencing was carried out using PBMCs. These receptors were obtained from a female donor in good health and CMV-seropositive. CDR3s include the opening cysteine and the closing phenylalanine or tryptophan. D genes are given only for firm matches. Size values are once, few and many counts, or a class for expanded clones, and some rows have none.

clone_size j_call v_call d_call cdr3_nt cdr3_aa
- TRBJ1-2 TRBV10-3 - TGTGCCATCAGTGAGGGGAGATCTAACTATGGCTACACCTTC CAISEGRSNYGYTF
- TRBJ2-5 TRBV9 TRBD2 TGTGCCAGCAGCGTAGGTCGAAGTAGCGGGGGGAGGGAGACCCAGTACTTC CASSVGRSSGGRETQYF
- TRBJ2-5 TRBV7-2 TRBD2 TGTGCCAGCAGCCCCCAGACTAGCGGGGGGGCGAGAGAGACCCAGTACTTC CASSPQTSGGARETQYF
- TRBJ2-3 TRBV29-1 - TGCAGCGTTGAAGGCTCGGAGACAGACCGATTGGGAGATACGCAGTATTTT CSVEGSETDRLGDTQYF
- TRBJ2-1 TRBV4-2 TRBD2 TGTGCCAGCAGCCAAGTCCAGGGACTAGCGGGGGAGAATGAGCAGTTCTTC CASSQVQGLAGENEQFF
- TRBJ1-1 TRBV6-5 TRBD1 TGTGCCAGCAGCGACAGGGCAGGGACTGAAGCTTTCTTT CASSDRAGTEAFF
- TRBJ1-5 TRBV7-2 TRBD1 TGTGCCAGCAGCCAAATTAACAGGGGCCCCCAGCATTTT CASSQINRGPQHF
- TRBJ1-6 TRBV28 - TGTGCCAGCAGTCCCGGGGGGGACACCTATTCACCCCTCCACTTT CASSPGGDTYSPLHF
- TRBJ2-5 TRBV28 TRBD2 TGTGCCAGCCGAAGCGGGGGTTGGGAGACCCAGTACTTC CASRSGGWETQYF
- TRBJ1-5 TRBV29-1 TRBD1 TGCAGCGTTAGACCAGGGGGCCCGGATCAGCCCCAGCATTTT CSVRPGGPDQPQHF
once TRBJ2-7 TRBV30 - TGTGCCTGGTTAAGCTCTAGGTCTTACGAGCAGTACTTC CAWLSSRSYEQYF
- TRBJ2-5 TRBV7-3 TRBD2 TGTGCCAGCAGCCCCGGACTAGGTTCCCCCCAAGAGACCCAGTACTTC CASSPGLGSPQETQYF
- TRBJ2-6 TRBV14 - TGTGCCAGCAGCCAATTGGGAGGGGGGCCTGGGGCCAACGTCCTGACTTTC CASSQLGGGPGANVLTF
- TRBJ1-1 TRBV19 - TGTGCCAGTAGACATTTACAAAGAGAGGGCGTTACTGAAGCTTTCTTT CASRHLQREGVTEAFF
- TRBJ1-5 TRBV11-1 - TGTGCCAGCAGCCGACAGGAGGATCAGCCCCAGCATTTT CASSRQEDQPQHF
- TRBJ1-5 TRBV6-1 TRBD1 TGTGCCAGCAGTGCGTGGGGACAGGGGGGGGCTCAGCCCCAGCATTTT CASSAWGQGGAQPQHF
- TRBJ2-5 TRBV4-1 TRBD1 TGCGCCAGCAGCCACTCCGGGACAGGGGCCCAAGAGACCCAGTACTTC CASSHSGTGAQETQYF
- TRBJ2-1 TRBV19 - TGTGCCAGTATGACTTTCGATGAGCAGTTCTTC CASMTFDEQFF
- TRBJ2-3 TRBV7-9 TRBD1 TGTGCCAGCAGCTCAGGGGGAGATACGCAGTATTTT CASSSGGDTQYF
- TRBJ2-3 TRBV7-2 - TGTGCCAGCAGCTTAGGTGGCGGCATCAGCACAGATACGCAGTATTTT CASSLGGGISTDTQYF
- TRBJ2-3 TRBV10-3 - TGTGCCACCCGACGGAGCTACCTCACAGATACGCAGTATTTT CATRRSYLTDTQYF
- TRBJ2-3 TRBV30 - TGTGCCTGGAGTAAGGACAGTTCTTCCACAGATACGCAGTATTTT CAWSKDSSSTDTQYF
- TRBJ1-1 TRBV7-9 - TGTGCCAGCAGCCTTCAGGGGACCTCGAACACTGAAGCTTTCTTT CASSLQGTSNTEAFF
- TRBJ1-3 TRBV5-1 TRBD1 TGCGCCAGCAGCTTGTCGGGACAGGGAAACACCATATATTTT CASSLSGQGNTIYF
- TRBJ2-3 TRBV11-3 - TGTGCCAGCAGCTTAGGAGTTTCCCCAGATACGCAGTATTTT CASSLGVSPDTQYF
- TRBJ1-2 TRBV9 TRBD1 TGTGCCAGCAGCGCTGACCAGGGGGCCTATGGCTACACCTTC CASSADQGAYGYTF
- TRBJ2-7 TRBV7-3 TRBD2 TGTGCCAGCAGCCCGCGGGGGGGCTACGAGCAGTACTTC CASSPRGGYEQYF
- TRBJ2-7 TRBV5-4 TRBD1 TGTGCCAGCAGCCCCAGGACAGGGGTCTACGAGCAGTACTTC CASSPRTGVYEQYF
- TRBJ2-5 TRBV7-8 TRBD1 TGTGCCAGCAGCTCTGACAGGGAAGAGACCCAGTACTTC CASSSDREETQYF
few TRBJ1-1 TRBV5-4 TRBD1 TGTGCCAGCAGCCAAGGGGGCGTCGTCACTGAAGCTTTCTTT CASSQGGVVTEAFF
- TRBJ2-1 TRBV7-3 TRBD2 TGTGCCAGCAGCTTTCGGGGGGGCTACAATGAGCAGTTCTTC CASSFRGGYNEQFF
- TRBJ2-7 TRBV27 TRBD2 TGTGCCAGCAGTTCCTTCGGAGCGGGGGCTTATTACGAGCAGTACTTC CASSSFGAGAYYEQYF
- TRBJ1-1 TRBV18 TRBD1 TGTGCCAGCTCACCAGAACAGGGGGCTGTTGGTACTGAAGCTTTCTTT CASSPEQGAVGTEAFF
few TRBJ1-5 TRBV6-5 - TGTGCCAGCAGTTACGGTGCGCGGCAGCCCCAGCATTTT CASSYGARQPQHF
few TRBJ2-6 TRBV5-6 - TGTGCCAGCAGCTTTCGTTTCTCTGGGGCCAACGTCCTGACTTTC CASSFRFSGANVLTF
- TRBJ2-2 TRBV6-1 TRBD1 TGTGCCAGCAGTGAGGGACAGGGGAACACCGGGGAGCTGTTTTTT CASSEGQGNTGELFF
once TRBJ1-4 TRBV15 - TGTGCCACGCTCCCCTTCCGGGACACTTCAACTAATGAAAAACTGTTTTTT CATLPFRDTSTNEKLFF
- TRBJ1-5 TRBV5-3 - TGTGCCAGAAGCTTGATCGCAGGGGCGATTCGCAATCAGCCCCAGCATTTT CARSLIAGAIRNQPQHF
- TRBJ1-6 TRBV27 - TGTGCCAGCAGTTTAGGGGGCAGCAATTCACCCCTCCACTTT CASSLGGSNSPLHF
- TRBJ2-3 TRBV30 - TGTGCCTGGAGGGCGGGACCGAACACAGATACGCAGTATTTT CAWRAGPNTDTQYF
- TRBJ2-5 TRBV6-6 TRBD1 TGTGCCAGCAGAGGGGGACAGGGGTTAGAGACCCAGTACTTC CASRGGQGLETQYF
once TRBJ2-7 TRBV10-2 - TGCGCCACCTGGGGGGTTTACGAGCAGTACTTC CATWGVYEQYF
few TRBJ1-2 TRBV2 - TGTGCCAGCAGTGACATCCGGCAGGGTCCCAGCGGCTACACCTTC CASSDIRQGPSGYTF
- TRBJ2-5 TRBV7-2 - TGTGCCAGCAGCTTACTTGGCGGGGGCCTACAGGAGACCCAGTACTTC CASSLLGGGLQETQYF
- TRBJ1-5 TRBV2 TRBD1 TGTGCCAGCAGTTATTCGACAGGGACCAATCAGCCCCAGCATTTT CASSYSTGTNQPQHF
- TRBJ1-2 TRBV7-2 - TGTGCCAGCAGCCCGGGACATAACTATGGCTACACCTTC CASSPGHNYGYTF
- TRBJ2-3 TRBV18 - TGTGCCAGCTCACCTCGGGGTAGGACGAATACGCAGTATTTT CASSPRGRTNTQYF
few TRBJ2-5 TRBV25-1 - TGTGCCAGCAGAATGGGCGGGCAAGAGACCCAGTACTTC CASRMGGQETQYF